This T cell receptor (beta chain) was retrieved from a study of cytomegalovirus exposure and HLA in healthy donors. Primers included in the PCR were 60 Vbeta and 13 Jbeta primers. Sequencing used immunoSEQ multiplex PCR; TCRdb keeps in-frame clones, though not all of them. The profile shows 50,000 or so clones, around 70% of them singletons. The CDR3 loop spans 11 amino acids. V lost 5 bases and J lost 3, with 6 bases in between. Germline loops: CDR1 SGHRS, CDR2 YFSETQ. The chain has TRBV5-1 and TRBJ2-7; D is undetermined. The sequenced sample was PBMCs. This sequence was found in a man younger than 35 in good health and CMV-seronegative. CDR3 in DNA: TGCGCCAGCAGGGGCAGCTACGAGCAGTACTTC. Translating it yields CASRGSYEQYF.